The T cell receptor (beta chain) under discussion was sequenced for a study of naive and memory T cell subsets. This CDR3 is built from 18 residues. Germline lookup yields CDR1 SEHNR and CDR2 FQNEAQ (reference sequence). Losses at the gene ends were 5 bases for V and 1 base for J; bases not matched to a gene: 12. Two oligonucleotides, mixed equimolar, formed the beta constant-region primer covering TRBC1 and TRBC2. The cDNA 3' end received a ligated single-stranded oligonucleotide carrying the SP2 primer and a 12-nucleotide UMI. TCRdb analysed the UMI-ligation and nested PCR reads with MiXCR anew, one entry per CDR3 protein. This repertoire shows 150,000 or so distinct CDR3 sequences, approximately 17% found once; its top ten account for around 0.14%.

Sample: naive CD4+ T cells from blood. The chain uses TRBV7-9 and TRBJ1-3; 9 bases agree with TRBD1. The receptor comes from a human donor in good health. The CDR3 coding sequence is TGTGCCAGCAGCCAATACAGGGGGCGGCTTATTTCTGGAAACACCATATATTTT. Residues: CASSQYRGRLISGNTIYF.